The clone carrying this T cell receptor beta chain turned up a few times. Its antigen is still unknown. PCR was run on genomic DNA. Amplification of the beta chain CDR3 used 30 forward and 13 reverse multiplex primers. MiXCR, applied by TCRdb to the multiplex PCR reads, yields one record per CDR3 protein. The sample holds 250,000 or so distinct CDR3 sequences; approximately 50% are singletons and the top ten take about 13%. This sample was taken from a study of type 1 and type 2 diabetes patients. About the research overall: Participants included type 1 and type 2 diabetes patients plus nondiabetic controls.

Findings and limits, study-wide: Highly-expanded CD4+ clones were few in type 2 diabetes, median one, over 3.5% of reads.

The sequencing input was peripheral blood mononuclear cells (PBMCs). The receptor was isolated from a man between 18 and 29 years old with type 2 diabetes.

CDR3 nucleotide sequence: TGTGCCAGCAGTTACGAAAAGCCTCAGGCCTATGGCTACACCTTC. This gives the protein CASSYEKPQAYGYTF. The chain combines TRBV6-6 with TRBJ1-2; D gene ambiguous. V lost 2 bases, J lost 4 bases, and 14 bases lay in between. CDR1 and CDR2 from the germline V gene are MNHNY and SVGAGI (reference sequence). CDR3 length equals 15 residues.